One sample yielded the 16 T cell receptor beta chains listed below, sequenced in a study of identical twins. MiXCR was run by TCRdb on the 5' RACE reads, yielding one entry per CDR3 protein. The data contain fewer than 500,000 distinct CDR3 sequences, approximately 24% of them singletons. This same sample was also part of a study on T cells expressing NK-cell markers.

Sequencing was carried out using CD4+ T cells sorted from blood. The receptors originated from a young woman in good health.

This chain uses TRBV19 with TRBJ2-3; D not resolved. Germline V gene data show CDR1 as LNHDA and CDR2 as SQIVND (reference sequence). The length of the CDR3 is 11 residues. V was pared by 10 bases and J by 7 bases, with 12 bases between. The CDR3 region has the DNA TGTGCCACTGGGTCTGTGAATACGCAGTATTTT. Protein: CATGSVNTQYF.

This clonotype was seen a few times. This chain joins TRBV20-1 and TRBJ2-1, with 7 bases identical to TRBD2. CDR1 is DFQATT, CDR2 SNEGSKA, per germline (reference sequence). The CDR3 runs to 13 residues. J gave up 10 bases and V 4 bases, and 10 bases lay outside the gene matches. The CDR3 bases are TGCAGTGCTACGCTCGCGGGGGTAGGAGAGCAGTTCTTC. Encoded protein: CSATLAGVGEQFF.

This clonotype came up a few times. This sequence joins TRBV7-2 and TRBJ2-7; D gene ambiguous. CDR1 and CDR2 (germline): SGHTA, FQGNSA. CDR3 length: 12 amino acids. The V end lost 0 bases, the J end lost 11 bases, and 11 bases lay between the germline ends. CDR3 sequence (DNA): TGTGCCAGCAGCTTAGCGGGGTTAGGCAAGTACTTC. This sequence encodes CASSLAGLGKYF.

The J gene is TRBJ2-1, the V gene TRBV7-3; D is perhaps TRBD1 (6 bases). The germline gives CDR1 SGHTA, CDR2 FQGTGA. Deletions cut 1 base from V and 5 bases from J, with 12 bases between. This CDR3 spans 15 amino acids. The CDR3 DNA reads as TGTGCCAGCAGCTTAATGGGGACACATAACAATGAGCAGTTCTTC. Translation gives CASSLMGTHNNEQFF.

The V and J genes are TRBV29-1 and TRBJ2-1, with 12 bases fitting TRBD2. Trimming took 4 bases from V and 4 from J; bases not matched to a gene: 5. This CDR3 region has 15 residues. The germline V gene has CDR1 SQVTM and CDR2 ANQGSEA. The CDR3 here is CSVAGLAGFYNEQFF. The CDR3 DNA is TGCAGCGTTGCAGGACTAGCGGGATTTTACAATGAGCAGTTCTTC.

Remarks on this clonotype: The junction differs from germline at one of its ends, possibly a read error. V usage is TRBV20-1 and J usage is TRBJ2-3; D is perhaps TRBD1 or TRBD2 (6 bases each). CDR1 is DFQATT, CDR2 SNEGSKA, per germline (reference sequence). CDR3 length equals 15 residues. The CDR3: CCAGRGVSGTDTQYF. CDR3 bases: TGCTGTGCTGGAAGGGGGGTGTCGGGCACAGATACGCAGTATTTT.

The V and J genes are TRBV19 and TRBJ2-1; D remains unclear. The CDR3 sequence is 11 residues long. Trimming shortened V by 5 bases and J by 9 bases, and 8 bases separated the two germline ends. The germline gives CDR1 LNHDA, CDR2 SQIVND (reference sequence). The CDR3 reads CASSAQIEQFF. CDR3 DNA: TGTGCCAGTAGTGCCCAGATTGAGCAGTTCTTC.

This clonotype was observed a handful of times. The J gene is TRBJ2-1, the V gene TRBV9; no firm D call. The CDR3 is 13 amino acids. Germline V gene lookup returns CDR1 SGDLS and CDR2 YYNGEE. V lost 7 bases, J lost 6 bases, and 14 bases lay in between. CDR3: CASERLDGNEQFF. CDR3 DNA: TGTGCCAGCGAAAGGCTGGATGGCAATGAGCAGTTCTTC.

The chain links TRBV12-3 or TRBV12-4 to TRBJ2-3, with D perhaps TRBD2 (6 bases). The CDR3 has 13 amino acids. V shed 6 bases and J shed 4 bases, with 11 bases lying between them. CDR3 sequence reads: CASRLANPDTQYF. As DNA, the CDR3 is TGTGCCAGCAGGCTAGCGAATCCAGATACGCAGTATTTT.

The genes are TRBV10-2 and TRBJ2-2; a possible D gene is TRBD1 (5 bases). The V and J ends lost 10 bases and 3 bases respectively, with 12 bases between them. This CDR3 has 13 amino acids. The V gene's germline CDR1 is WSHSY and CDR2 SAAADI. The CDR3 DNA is TGCGCCACCCTAGGGGTTGACACCGGGGAGCTGTTTTTT. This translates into CATLGVDTGELFF.

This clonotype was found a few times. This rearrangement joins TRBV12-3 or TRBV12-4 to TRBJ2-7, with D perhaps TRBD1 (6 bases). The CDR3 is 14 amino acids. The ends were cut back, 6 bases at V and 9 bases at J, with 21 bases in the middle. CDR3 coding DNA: TGTGCCAGCAGCCGTAACAGGGATCCTCCTGGGCAGTACTTC. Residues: CASSRNRDPPGQYF.

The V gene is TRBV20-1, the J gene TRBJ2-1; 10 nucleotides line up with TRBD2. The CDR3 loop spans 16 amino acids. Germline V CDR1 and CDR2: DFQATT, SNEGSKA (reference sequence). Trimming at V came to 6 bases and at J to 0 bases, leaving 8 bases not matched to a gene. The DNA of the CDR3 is TGCAGTGCCTTCCGAAGCGGGAGGGCCTCCTACAATGAGCAGTTCTTC. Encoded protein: CSAFRSGRASYNEQFF.

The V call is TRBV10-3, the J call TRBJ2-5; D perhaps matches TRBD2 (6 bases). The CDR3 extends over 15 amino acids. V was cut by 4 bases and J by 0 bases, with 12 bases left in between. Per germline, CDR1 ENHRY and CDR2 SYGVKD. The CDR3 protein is CAISAGLPYQETQYF. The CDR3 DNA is TGTGCCATCAGTGCGGGACTCCCGTACCAAGAGACCCAGTACTTC.

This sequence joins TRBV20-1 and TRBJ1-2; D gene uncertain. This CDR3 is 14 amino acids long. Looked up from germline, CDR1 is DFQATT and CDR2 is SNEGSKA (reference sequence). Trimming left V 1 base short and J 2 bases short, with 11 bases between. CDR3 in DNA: TGCAGTGCTAGAGGTGGAGGCAACAACTATGGCTACACCTTC. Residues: CSARGGGNNYGYTF.

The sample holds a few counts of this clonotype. The CDR3 region is CASSIGPSSGNTIYF. In nucleotides, the CDR3 is TGTGCCAGTAGTATCGGGCCGAGCTCTGGAAACACCATATATTTT. The rearrangement uses TRBV19 and TRBJ1-3, with D unresolved. CDR3 length equals 15 residues. V gave up 3 bases and J gave up 0 bases, with 9 bases separating them. The germline CDR1 and CDR2 sequences are LNHDA and SQIVND (reference sequence).

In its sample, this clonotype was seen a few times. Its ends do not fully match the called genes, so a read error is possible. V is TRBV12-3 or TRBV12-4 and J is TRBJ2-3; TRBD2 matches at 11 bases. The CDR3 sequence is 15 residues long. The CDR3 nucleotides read TGTGCCAGCAGTATAGCGGGGGGGAGCTCAGATACGCAGTATTTT. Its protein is CASSIAGGSSDTQYF.